The 20 T cell receptor beta chains reported below all come from one sample, sequenced in a study of T-cell memory formation after mild COVID-19. A single record per CDR3 protein comes from TCRdb applying MiXCR to the 5' RACE reads. The table includes a few hundred thousand distinct CDR3 sequences, about 15% detected once. The specimen was PBMCs or a T cell subset sorted from them (not recorded which). The receptor source for this set is a man between 18 and 29 years old who had mild COVID-19 (a few samples of this study predate the infection). Cell type and time point are not known.

This clonotype has a count of ten or more. The rearrangement uses TRBV6-5 and TRBJ1-1; no clear D. This CDR3 has 11 residues. Germline V gives CDR1 MNHEY, CDR2 SVGAGI. V was cut by 6 bases and J by 4 bases, with 6 bases left in between. The CDR3 loop is CASSKGTEAFF. The CDR3 DNA reads TGTGCCAGCAGCAAAGGCACTGAAGCTTTCTTT.

This rearrangement joins TRBV2 to TRBJ1-2, with D perhaps TRBD1 (6 bases). CDR1 and CDR2 from the germline V gene are SNHLY and FYNNEI. V lost 8 bases to trimming and J lost 4 bases, with 14 bases between them. The CDR3 totals 13 residues. CDR3 sequence (DNA): TGTGCCAGCGGTCTTGGGGGCAGCTATGGCTACACCTTC. It is translated as CASGLGGSYGYTF. Full variable domain (remainder filled in from reference TRBV2 and TRBJ1-2): EPEVTQTPSHQVTQMGQEVILRCVPISNHLYFYWYRQILGQKVEFLVSFYNNEISEKSEIFDDQFSVERPDGSNFTLKIRSTKLEDSAMYFCASGLGGSYGYTFGSGTRLTVV.

This chain joins TRBV5-1 and TRBJ1-4; D gene unclear. The CDR3 sequence is 15 residues long. The V end lost 0 bases, the J end lost 4 bases, and 10 bases lay between the germline ends. Germline CDR1 is SGHRS and CDR2 is YFSETQ. CDR3 sequence: CASSLERQVNEKLFF. The CDR3 nucleotides read TGCGCCAGCAGCTTGGAGCGGCAGGTTAATGAAAAACTGTTTTTT.

This chain links TRBV7-3 with TRBJ2-5, with TRBD2 matching 7 bases. J was trimmed by 5 bases and V by 4 bases; bases with no gene match: 16. There are 17 residues in the CDR3. Germline CDR1 is SGHTA and CDR2 is FQGTGA. The CDR3 loop is CASSSPEWGGIAETQYF. The CDR3 nucleotides are TGTGCCAGCAGCTCCCCGGAGTGGGGGGGAATTGCGGAGACCCAGTACTTC.

In nucleotides, the CDR3 is TGCGCCAGCAGCCACCCCTGGGGCGGGCAGTACCAAGAGACCCAGTACTTC. This translates into CASSHPWGGQYQETQYF. The rearrangement links TRBV5-1 to TRBJ2-5, with D perhaps assigned TRBD1 or TRBD2 (5 bases each). V lost 4 bases and J lost 0, with 19 bases in between. CDR3 size: 17 residues. CDR1 and CDR2 (germline): SGHRS, YFSETQ.

This clonotype was picked up a small number of times. J is TRBJ1-2 and V is TRBV19; the match to TRBD1 covers 11 bases. The CDR3 extends over 17 amino acids. The germline V gene encodes CDR1 LNHDA and CDR2 SQIVND (reference sequence). Losses at the gene ends were 8 bases for V and 7 bases for J; bases not matched to a gene: 18. The CDR3 protein is CASSDPGTGGTRGGYTF. Here the CDR3 DNA reads TGTGCCAGTTCAGACCCCGGGACAGGGGGAACGAGAGGTGGCTACACCTTC.

This clonotype was recorded a few times. The gene calls are TRBV7-2 and TRBJ2-3; unclear D gene. From germline, CDR1 is SGHTA and CDR2 FQGNSA. V was cut by 2 bases and J by 0 bases, with 9 bases left in between. CDR3 length equals 15 residues. The CDR3, as DNA: TGTGCCAGCAGCTTAAACTGGCTTAGCACAGATACGCAGTATTTT. This sequence encodes CASSLNWLSTDTQYF.

The chain is built from TRBV7-8 and TRBJ2-7, with no clear D. The CDR3 spans 14 residues. The ends were cut back, 1 base at V and 2 bases at J, with 9 bases in the middle. Germline values: CDR1 SGHVS, CDR2 FQNEAQ. CDR3 loop: CASSLVPGPYEQYV. The DNA for the CDR3 is TGTGCCAGCAGCTTAGTTCCGGGCCCCTACGAGCAGTACGTC.

This chain joins TRBV7-2 and TRBJ2-7; no firm D call. V lost 5 bases and J lost 7, with 9 bases in between. The CDR3 runs to 11 residues. Germline V gene sequence: CDR1 SGHTA, CDR2 FQGNSA. The CDR3 is CASSPNTEQYF. CDR3 nucleotides: TGTGCCAGCAGCCCCAATACGGAGCAGTACTTC.

This clonotype was seen many times. V usage is TRBV10-2 and J usage is TRBJ2-2; 12 bases map to TRBD2. The CDR3 totals 15 residues. V lost 8 bases to trimming and J lost 7 bases; unmatched junction nucleotides: 8. Germline V gene sequence: CDR1 WSHSY, CDR2 SAAADI. This CDR3 reads CASRTSGGPGGELFF. The CDR3 nucleotides are TGCGCCAGCCGAACTAGCGGGGGGCCGGGCGGGGAGCTGTTTTTT.

This CDR3 reads CASSSAASGGVYEQYF. In nucleotides, the CDR3 is TGTGCCAGCAGCTCCGCTGCTAGCGGGGGGGTGTACGAGCAGTACTTC. This chain links TRBV7-2 with TRBJ2-7; 12 positions agree with TRBD2. Trimming removed 4 bases from V and 4 bases from J; junction bases left unmatched: 8. CDR1 is SGHTA and CDR2 is FQGNSA in the germline V gene. This CDR3 is 16 amino acids long.

J is TRBJ1-5 and V is TRBV7-2; D is possibly TRBD1 (6 bases). Germline V lookup: CDR1 SGHTA, CDR2 FQGNSA. This CDR3 comprises 16 residues. The germline V and J ends were trimmed by 4 bases and 4 bases, with 17 bases remaining between them. CDR3 in amino acids: CASSYFGGGRNQPQHF. CDR3 sequence (DNA): TGTGCCAGCAGCTACTTTGGGGGCGGGAGAAATCAGCCCCAGCATTTT.

A note on this clonotype: Germline is not matched at one junction end, which may reflect a read error. The chain carries TRBV7-2 and TRBJ2-2; 8 nucleotides align to TRBD2. CDR1 SGHTA and CDR2 FQGNSA come from the germline V gene. The CDR3 is 18 residues long. DNA of the CDR3: TGTGCCAGAAGCTTAGCCATTTGGCTAGCGGGGAACACCGGGGAGCTGTTTTTT. This codes for CARSLAIWLAGNTGELFF.

The rearrangement joins TRBV28 to TRBJ1-1; 7 bases match TRBD1. V shed 4 bases and J 8 bases; nucleotides not matched to a gene: 13. Germline CDR1 is MDHEN and CDR2 is SYDVKM. The CDR3 loop spans 15 amino acids. The CDR3, as DNA: TGTGCCAGCAGTTCTATCCTATCTTACAGGGGAGAAGCTTTCTTT. It encodes CASSSILSYRGEAFF.

The gene calls are TRBV3-1 and TRBJ1-4, with unresolved D. Trimming stripped 8 bases from V and 2 bases from J, with 9 bases between. Germline CDR1 is LGHDT and CDR2 is YNNKEL (reference sequence). This CDR3 region has 13 residues. The CDR3, as DNA: TGTGCCAGCGGTGGATGGACTAATGAAAAACTGTTTTTT. Protein sequence: CASGGWTNEKLFF.

The sample holds many counts of this clonotype. This chain uses TRBV7-9 with TRBJ2-3; D gene unclear. The CDR3 sequence is 13 residues long. Trimming cost V 5 bases and J 4 bases, with 10 bases left between them. Germline CDR1 reads SEHNR; CDR2 reads FQNEAQ (reference sequence). In nucleotides, the CDR3 is TGTGCCAGCAGCCTAGAGTGGGCAGATACGCAGTATTTT. Amino acid sequence: CASSLEWADTQYF. The whole variable domain, filled in from reference TRBV7-9 and TRBJ2-3, reads DTGVSQNPRHKITKRGQNVTFRCDPISEHNRLYWYRQTLGQGPEFLTYFQNEAQLEKSRLLSDRFSAERPKGSFSTLEIQRTEQGDSAMYLCASSLEWADTQYFGPGTRLTVL.

The chain has TRBV6-2 or TRBV6-3 and TRBJ2-1; D possibly uses TRBD1 or TRBD2 (5 bases each). The CDR3 totals 16 residues. From germline, CDR1 is MNHEY and CDR2 SVGEGT. V was pared by 4 bases and J by 0 bases, with 13 bases between. For the CDR3, the DNA is TGTGCCAGCAGTTCCGGGGACCCGCGCTCCTACAATGAGCAGTTCTTC. Translating it yields CASSSGDPRSYNEQFF.

The chain links TRBV28 to TRBJ1-2; TRBD1 matches 7 bases. The CDR3 has 12 residues. Germline lookup yields CDR1 MDHEN and CDR2 SYDVKM. V shed 10 bases, J shed 8 bases, and the junction held 10 bases outside the gene matches. The CDR3 DNA is TGTGCCACCACAGACAGGGCTTGGGGCTACACCTTC. Translation: CATTDRAWGYTF.

This clonotype was found a few times. V gene TRBV4-1 combines with J gene TRBJ1-2, with D maybe TRBD1 (5 bases). There are 15 residues in the CDR3. The V gene lost 1 base and the J gene lost 2 bases, with 11 bases spanning the gap. Looked up from germline, CDR1 is MGHRA and CDR2 is YSYEKL. The chain's CDR3 is CASSQVSSGNYGYTF. The CDR3 DNA is TGCGCCAGCAGCCAAGTTAGTTCAGGGAACTATGGCTACACCTTC.

The chain couples TRBV9 to TRBJ2-5; 9 bases match TRBD2. This CDR3 contains 16 residues. V was clipped by 2 bases and J by 4 bases; unmatched bases: 9. Germline V gene data show CDR1 as SGDLS and CDR2 as YYNGEE. CDR3 nucleotides: TGTGCCAGCAGCGTCCGGCGGGGGGGTCTCGGAGAGACCCAGTACTTC. It codes for CASSVRRGGLGETQYF.